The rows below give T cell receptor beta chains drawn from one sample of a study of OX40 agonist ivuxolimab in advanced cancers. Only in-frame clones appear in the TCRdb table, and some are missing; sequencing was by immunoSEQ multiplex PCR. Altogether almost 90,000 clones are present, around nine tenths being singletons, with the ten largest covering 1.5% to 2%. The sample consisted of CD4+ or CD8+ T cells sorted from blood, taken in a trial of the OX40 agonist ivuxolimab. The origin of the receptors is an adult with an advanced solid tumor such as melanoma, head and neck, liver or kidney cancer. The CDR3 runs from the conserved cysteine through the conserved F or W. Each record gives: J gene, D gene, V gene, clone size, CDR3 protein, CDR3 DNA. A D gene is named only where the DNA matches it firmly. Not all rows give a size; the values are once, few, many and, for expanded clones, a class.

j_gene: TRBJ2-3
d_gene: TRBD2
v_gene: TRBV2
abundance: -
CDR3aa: CASSEPGASGGAPSGDTQYF
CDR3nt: TGTGCCAGCAGTGAACCCGGGGCTAGCGGGGGCGCGCCGAGCGGAGATACGCAGTATTTT

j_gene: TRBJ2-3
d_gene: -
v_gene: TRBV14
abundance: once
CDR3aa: CASSQWGSTDTQYF
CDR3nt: TGTGCCAGCAGCCAATGGGGATCCACAGATACGCAGTATTTT

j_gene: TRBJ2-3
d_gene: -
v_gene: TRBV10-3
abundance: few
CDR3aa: CAISELYGDTQYF
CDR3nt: TGTGCCATCAGTGAGTTATACGGGGATACGCAGTATTTT

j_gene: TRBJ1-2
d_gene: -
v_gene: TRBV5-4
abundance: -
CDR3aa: CASSLAGSVGMGGYTF
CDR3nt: TGTGCCAGCAGCTTGGCCGGGAGTGTGGGGATGGGGGGCTACACCTTC

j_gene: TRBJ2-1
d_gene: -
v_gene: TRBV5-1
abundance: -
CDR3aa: CASSLAGGFGREEQFF
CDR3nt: TGCGCCAGCAGCTTGGCCGGCGGCTTCGGACGTGAGGAGCAGTTCTTC

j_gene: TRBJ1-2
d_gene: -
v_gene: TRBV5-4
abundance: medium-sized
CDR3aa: CASSAMTGDYGYTF
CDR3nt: TGTGCCAGCAGCGCGATGACCGGGGACTATGGCTACACCTTC

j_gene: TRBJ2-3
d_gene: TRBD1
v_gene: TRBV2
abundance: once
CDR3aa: CASSERGTGLVDTQYF
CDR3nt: TGTGCCAGCAGTGAACGGGGGACAGGGCTGGTAGATACGCAGTATTTT

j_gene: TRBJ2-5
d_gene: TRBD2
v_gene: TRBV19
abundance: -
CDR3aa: CASKTYSGGAEETQYF
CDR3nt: TGTGCCAGTAAAACTTATAGCGGGGGGGCTGAAGAGACCCAGTACTTC

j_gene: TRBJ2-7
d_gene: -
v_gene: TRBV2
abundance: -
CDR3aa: CASAIGGDPGYF
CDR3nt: TGTGCCAGCGCCATAGGTGGGGACCCGGGGTACTTC

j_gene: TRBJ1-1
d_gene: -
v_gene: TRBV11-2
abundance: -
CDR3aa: CASSSTGGATEAFF
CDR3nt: TGTGCCAGCAGCTCGACAGGCGGGGCCACTGAAGCTTTCTTT

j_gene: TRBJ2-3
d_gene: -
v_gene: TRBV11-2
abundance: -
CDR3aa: CASSLAPEVSGVQYF
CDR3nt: TGTGCCAGCAGCTTAGCCCCCGAGGTCAGCGGAGTGCAGTATTTT

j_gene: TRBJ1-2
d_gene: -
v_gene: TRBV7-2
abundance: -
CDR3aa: CASSLAPGGVNGYTF
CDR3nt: TGTGCCAGCAGCTTAGCCCCCGGGGGGGTTAATGGCTACACCTTC

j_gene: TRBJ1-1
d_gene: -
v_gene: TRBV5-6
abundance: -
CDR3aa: CASSVVAGELDFF
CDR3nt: TGTGCCAGCAGCGTTGTGGCAGGGGAACTCGATTTCTTT

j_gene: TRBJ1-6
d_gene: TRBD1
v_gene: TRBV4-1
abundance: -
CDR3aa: CASSQEGQGAGSPLHF
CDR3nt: TGCGCCAGCAGCCAAGAAGGGCAGGGGGCAGGTTCACCCCTCCACTTT

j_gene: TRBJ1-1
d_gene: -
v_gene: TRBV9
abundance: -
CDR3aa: CASSAPVDTEAFF
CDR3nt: TGTGCCAGCAGCGCTCCGGTGGACACTGAAGCTTTCTTT

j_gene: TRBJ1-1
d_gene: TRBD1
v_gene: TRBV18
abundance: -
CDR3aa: CASSFQGAGTEAFF
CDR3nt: TGTGCCAGCTCATTTCAGGGGGCCGGCACTGAAGCTTTCTTT

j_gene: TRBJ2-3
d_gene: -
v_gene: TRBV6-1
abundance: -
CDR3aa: CASMGFGTDTQYF
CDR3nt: TGTGCCAGCATGGGGTTCGGCACAGATACGCAGTATTTT

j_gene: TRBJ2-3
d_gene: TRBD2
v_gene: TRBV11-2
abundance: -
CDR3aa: CASSLNSGGTDTQYF
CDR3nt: TGTGCCAGCAGCTTAAATAGCGGGGGCACAGATACGCAGTATTTT

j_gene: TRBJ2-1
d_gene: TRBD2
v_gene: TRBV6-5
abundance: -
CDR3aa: CASSSGTSGNNEQFF
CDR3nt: TGTGCCAGCAGCTCCGGGACTAGCGGAAACAATGAGCAGTTCTTC

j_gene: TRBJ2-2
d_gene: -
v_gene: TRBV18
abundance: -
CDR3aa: CASSPYRGTGELFF
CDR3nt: TGTGCCAGCTCACCATATCGTGGCACCGGGGAGCTGTTTTTT

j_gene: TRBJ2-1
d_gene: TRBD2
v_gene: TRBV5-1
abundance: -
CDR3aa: CASSSGTSGRASNEQFF
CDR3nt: TGCGCCAGCAGCTCCGGGACTAGCGGGAGGGCCTCGAATGAGCAGTTCTTC

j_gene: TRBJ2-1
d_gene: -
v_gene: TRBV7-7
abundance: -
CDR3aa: CASSLGGPSSYNEQFF
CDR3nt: TGTGCCAGCAGCTTAGGTGGCCCGAGCTCCTACAATGAGCAGTTCTTC

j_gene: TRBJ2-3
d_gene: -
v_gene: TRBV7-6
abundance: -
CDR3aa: CASSRPGTAQGTQYF
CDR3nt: TGTGCCAGCAGCAGACCCGGGACGGCCCAGGGTACGCAGTATTTT

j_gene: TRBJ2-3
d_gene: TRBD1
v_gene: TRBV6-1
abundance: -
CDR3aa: CASSGQGASTDTQYF
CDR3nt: TGTGCCAGCAGTGGACAGGGGGCGAGCACAGATACGCAGTATTTT

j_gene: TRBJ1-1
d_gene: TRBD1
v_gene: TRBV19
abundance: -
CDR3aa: CASSTYRGTGGWSTEAFF
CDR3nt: TGTGCCAGTAGTACCTATCGGGGGACAGGGGGATGGAGCACTGAAGCTTTCTTT

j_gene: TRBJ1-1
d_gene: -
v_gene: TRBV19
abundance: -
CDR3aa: CASSLVRGAEAFF
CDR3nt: TGTGCCAGTAGTCTGGTTAGGGGGGCTGAAGCTTTCTTT

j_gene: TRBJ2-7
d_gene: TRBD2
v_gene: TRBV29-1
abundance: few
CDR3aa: CSVERFLRGVYEQYF
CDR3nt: TGCAGCGTCGAAAGGTTCTTGCGGGGGGTCTACGAGCAGTACTTC

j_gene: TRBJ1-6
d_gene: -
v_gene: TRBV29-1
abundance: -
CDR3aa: CSVEVENNSPLHF
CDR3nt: TGCAGCGTTGAGGTAGAAAATAATTCACCCCTCCACTTT

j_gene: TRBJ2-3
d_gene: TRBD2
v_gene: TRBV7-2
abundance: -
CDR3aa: CASSRTSGRTDTQYF
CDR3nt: TGTGCCAGCAGCCGGACTAGCGGGAGGACAGATACGCAGTATTTT

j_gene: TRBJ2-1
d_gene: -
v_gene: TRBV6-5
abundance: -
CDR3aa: CASSSHGSYNEQFF
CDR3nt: TGTGCCAGCAGTTCCCATGGCTCCTACAATGAGCAGTTCTTC

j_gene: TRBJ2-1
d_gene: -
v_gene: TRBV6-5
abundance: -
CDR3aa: CASSYPGGGYNEQFF
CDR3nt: TGTGCCAGCAGTTACCCCGGAGGGGGCTACAATGAGCAGTTCTTC

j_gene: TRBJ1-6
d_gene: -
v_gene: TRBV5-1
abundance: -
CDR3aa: CASSLGQEGSPLHF
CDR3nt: TGCGCCAGCAGCTTGGGACAGGAGGGTTCACCCCTCCACTTT

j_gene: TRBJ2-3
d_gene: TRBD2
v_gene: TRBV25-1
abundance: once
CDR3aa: CASSAFGGGGTDTQYF
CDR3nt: TGTGCCAGCAGTGCGTTTGGGGGGGGAGGCACAGATACGCAGTATTTT

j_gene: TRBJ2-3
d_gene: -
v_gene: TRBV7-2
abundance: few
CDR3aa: CASSLSGPRGNTQYF
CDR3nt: TGTGCCAGCAGCTTATCGGGACCACGCGGAAATACGCAGTATTTT

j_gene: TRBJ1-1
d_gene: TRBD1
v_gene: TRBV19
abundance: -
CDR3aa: CASSDRGDTEAFF
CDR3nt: TGTGCCAGTAGCGACAGGGGAGACACTGAAGCTTTCTTT

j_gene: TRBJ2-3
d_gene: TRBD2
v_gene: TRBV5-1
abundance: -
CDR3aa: CASSAGTIRGDTQYF
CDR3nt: TGCGCCAGCAGCGCCGGGACTATTAGGGGAGATACGCAGTATTTT

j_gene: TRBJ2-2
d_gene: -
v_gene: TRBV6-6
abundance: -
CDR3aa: CASKGPARGTGELFF
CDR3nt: TGTGCCAGCAAAGGGCCAGCCAGAGGGACCGGGGAGCTGTTTTTT

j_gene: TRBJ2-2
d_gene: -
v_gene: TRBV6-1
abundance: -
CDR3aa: CASSGPGPTGELFF
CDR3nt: TGTGCCAGCAGCGGACCGGGCCCCACCGGGGAGCTGTTTTTT

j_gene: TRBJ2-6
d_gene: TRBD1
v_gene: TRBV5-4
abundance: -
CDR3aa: CASSGTRGRGANVLTF
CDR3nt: TGTGCCAGCAGCGGAACCAGGGGGCGAGGGGCCAACGTCCTGACTTTC

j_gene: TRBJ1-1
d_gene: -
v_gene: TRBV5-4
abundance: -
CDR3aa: CASSLLGTEAFF
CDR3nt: TGTGCCAGCAGCTTGTTGGGTACTGAAGCTTTCTTT

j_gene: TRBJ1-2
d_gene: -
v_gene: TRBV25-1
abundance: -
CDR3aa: CASSPPGGEINYGYTF
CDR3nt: TGTGCCAGCAGTCCCCCTGGGGGGGAGATTAACTATGGCTACACCTTC

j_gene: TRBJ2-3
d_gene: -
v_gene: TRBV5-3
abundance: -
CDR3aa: CARSMASTDTQYF
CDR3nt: TGTGCCAGAAGCATGGCAAGCACAGATACGCAGTATTTT

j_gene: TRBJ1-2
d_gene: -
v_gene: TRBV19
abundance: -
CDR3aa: CASSILGSGYTF
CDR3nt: TGTGCCAGTAGTATACTAGGTAGTGGCTACACCTTC

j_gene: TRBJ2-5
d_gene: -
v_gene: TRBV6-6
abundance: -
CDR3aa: CAIGGTQETQYF
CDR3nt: TGTGCCATTGGGGGGACCCAAGAGACCCAGTACTTC

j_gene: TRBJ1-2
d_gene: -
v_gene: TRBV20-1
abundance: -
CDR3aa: CSVGGSGYTF
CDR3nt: TGCAGTGTCGGCGGAAGCGGCTACACCTTC

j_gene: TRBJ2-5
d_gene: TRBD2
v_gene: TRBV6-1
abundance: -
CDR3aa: CASRPSGGIKETQYF
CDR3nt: TGTGCCAGCAGGCCTAGCGGGGGGATTAAAGAGACCCAGTACTTC

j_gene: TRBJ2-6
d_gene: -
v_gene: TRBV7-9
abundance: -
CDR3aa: CASSLAVSSGANVLTF
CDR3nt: TGTGCCAGCAGCTTAGCGGTCAGCTCTGGGGCCAACGTCCTGACTTTC

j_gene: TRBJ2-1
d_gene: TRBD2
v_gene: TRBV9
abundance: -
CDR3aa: CASSVVSGLFNEQFF
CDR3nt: TGTGCCAGCAGCGTAGTTAGCGGGCTCTTTAATGAGCAGTTCTTC

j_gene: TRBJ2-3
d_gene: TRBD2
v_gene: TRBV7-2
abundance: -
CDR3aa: CASNLAGGSKDTQYF
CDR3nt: TGTGCCAGCAATCTAGCGGGAGGCAGTAAAGATACGCAGTATTTT

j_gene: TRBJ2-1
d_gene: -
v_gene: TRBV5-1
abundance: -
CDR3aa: CASSISPASNEQFF
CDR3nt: TGCGCCAGCAGCATCTCGCCTGCGTCCAATGAGCAGTTCTTC

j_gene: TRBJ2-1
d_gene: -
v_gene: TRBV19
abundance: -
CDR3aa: CASSLLSPANEQFF
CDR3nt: TGTGCCAGTAGTCTTTTGAGCCCGGCCAATGAGCAGTTCTTC

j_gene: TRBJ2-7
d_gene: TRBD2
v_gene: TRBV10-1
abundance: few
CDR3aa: CASGREAGGIYEQYF
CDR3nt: TGCGCCAGCGGGAGAGAAGCGGGAGGGATCTACGAGCAGTACTTC

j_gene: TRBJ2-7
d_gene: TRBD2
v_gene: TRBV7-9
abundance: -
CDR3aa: CASSLGTSPTTPYEQYF
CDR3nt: TGTGCCAGCAGCTTAGGGACTAGCCCCACCACTCCCTACGAGCAGTACTTC

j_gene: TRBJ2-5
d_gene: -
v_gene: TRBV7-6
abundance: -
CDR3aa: CASSLGGQKTQYF
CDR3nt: TGTGCCAGCAGCTTAGGAGGGCAGAAGACCCAGTACTTC

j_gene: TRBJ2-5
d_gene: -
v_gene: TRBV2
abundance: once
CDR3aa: CASSLTRGQETQYF
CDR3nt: TGTGCCAGCAGTCTGACAAGGGGCCAAGAGACCCAGTACTTC